This T cell receptor (beta chain) originates from a study of T cell repertoires in cytomegalovirus infection. Study details: As its CMV epitopes, the study selected recently identified HLA-C-restricted and well-studied HLA-B-restricted targets. A matching HLA type, together with CMV infection, was signaled by public TCR beta signatures. General study findings and limits: HLA-C-restricted, CMV-specific TCR beta clonotypes were dominant ex vivo. Cumulative public TCR beta family frequency identified carriers of CMV plus the relevant HLA.

On this clonotype: Its antigen is unknown.

TCRdb redid the calling of the reads with MiXCR, one entry per CDR3 protein. The table has 750,000 to 900,000 distinct CDR3 sequences, 25% to 30% seen once. After removal of 0 bases from V and 4 bases from J, the junction contained 5 bases not matched to a gene. CDR3 length: 15 amino acids. Per germline, CDR1 MGHRA and CDR2 YSYEKL. The genes are TRBV4-1 and TRBJ2-7; 8 bases are a match to TRBD2. The sequencing here drew on cultured CD8+ T cells from PBMCs, taken from culture after CMV antigen stimulation. This clonotype originated in a human donor in good health (CMV status not recorded). Some clones in this sample may be carry-over from other donors' samples. The CDR3 here is CASSQDRGGGYEQYF. DNA of the CDR3: TGCGCCAGCAGCCAAGATCGGGGGGGAGGGTACGAGCAGTACTTC.